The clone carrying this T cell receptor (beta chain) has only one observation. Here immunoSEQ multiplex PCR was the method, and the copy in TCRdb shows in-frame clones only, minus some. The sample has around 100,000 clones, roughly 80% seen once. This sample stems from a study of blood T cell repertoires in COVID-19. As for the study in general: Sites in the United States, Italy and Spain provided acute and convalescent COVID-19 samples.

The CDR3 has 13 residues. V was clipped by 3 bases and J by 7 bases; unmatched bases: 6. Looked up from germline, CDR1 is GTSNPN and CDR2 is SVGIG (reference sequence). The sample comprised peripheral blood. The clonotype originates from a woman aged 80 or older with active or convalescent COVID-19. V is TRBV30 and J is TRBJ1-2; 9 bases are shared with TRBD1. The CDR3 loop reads CAWRNTGGGGYTF. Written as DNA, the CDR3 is TGTGCCTGGAGAAATACAGGGGGCGGTGGCTACACCTTC.